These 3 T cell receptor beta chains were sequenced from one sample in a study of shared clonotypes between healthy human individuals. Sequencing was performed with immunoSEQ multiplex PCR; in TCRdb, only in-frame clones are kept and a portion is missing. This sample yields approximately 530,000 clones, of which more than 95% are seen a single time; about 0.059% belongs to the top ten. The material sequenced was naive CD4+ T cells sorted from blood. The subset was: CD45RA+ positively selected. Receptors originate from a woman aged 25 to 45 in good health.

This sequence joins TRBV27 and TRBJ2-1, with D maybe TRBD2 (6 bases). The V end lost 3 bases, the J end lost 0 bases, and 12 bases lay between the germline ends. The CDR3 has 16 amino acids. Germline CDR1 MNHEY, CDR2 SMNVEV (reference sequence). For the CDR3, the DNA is TGTGCCAGCAGTTTGTTTTCGGGAGTCTCCTACAATGAGCAGTTCTTC. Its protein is CASSLFSGVSYNEQFF.

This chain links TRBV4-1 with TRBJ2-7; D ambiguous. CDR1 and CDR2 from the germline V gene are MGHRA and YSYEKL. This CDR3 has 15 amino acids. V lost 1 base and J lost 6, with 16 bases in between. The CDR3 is CASSQVVAGSGEQYF. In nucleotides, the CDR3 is TGCGCCAGCAGCCAAGTTGTTGCAGGTTCTGGCGAGCAGTACTTC.

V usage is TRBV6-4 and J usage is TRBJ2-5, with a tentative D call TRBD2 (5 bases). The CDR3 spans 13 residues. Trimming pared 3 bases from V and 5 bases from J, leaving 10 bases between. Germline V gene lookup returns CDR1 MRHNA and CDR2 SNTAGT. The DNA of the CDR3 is TGTGCCAGCAGTGATGTCCGAGGGGAGACCCAGTACTTC. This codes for CASSDVRGETQYF.